This T cell receptor (beta chain) is from a study of blood T cells in healthy people across ages. The second PCR ran about 6 to 12 cycles with a sample-barcoded 5' primer and J-beta primers. TCRdb fed the 5' RACE reads into MiXCR, producing one record per CDR3 protein. Of around 1,000,000 distinct CDR3 sequences in the sample, approximately 25% were seen once. The CDR3 has 16 amino acids. Germline loops: CDR1 SGDLS, CDR2 YYNGEE. The V and J ends lost 1 base and 2 bases respectively, with 15 bases between them. This same sample was also part of a study on T cells of mothers and their children.

V is TRBV9 and J is TRBJ2-5; D perhaps matches TRBD2 (6 bases). The material sequenced was blood. The clonotype originates from a girl aged 2-10 years in good health. The CDR3 region is CASSVLGSGAQETQYF. The DNA of the CDR3 is TGTGCCAGCAGCGTATTGGGTAGCGGAGCACAAGAGACCCAGTACTTC.